This T cell receptor beta chain appears in the sequencing data of a study of siplizumab effects on memory and regulatory T cells. The CDR3 extends over 14 amino acids. Germline CDR1 and CDR2: MGHRA and YSYEKL. V dropped 4 bases and J dropped 4; count of bases not matched to a gene: 2. Study results and limitations: A small minority of alloreactive clones were mapped to unstimulated subsets.

This clone was picked up one time. What it binds is not known. Here immunoSEQ multiplex PCR was the method, and the copy in TCRdb shows in-frame clones only, minus some. The sample records 110,000 or so clones, roughly nine tenths being singletons. Sequencing used Tregs sorted from blood. V usage is TRBV4-1 and J usage is TRBJ2-3; 10 bases are a match to TRBD2. This sequence was found in a human donor in good health. DNA of the CDR3: TGCGCCAGCAGCCTCGGACTAGCGGCAGATACGCAGTATTTT. Translated: CASSLGLAADTQYF.